A single sample is the source of the 6 T cell receptor beta chains below, sequenced in a study of cytomegalovirus exposure and HLA in healthy donors. Primers: 60 Vbeta forward and 13 Jbeta reverse. Clones were read by immunoSEQ multiplex PCR, and TCRdb kept only the in-frame ones, dropping some. The table records about 180,000 clones, 70% to 85% of them present only once. Sample: PBMCs. The receptor set was obtained from a woman between 25 and 40 years old in good health and CMV-seropositive.

The rearrangement links TRBV10-3 to TRBJ1-1; 8 nucleotides align to TRBD1. Per germline, CDR1 ENHRY and CDR2 SYGVKD. J gave up 0 bases and V 10 bases, and 7 bases lay outside the gene matches. The CDR3 is 14 residues long. The CDR3 nucleotides read TGTGCCACCAGGACAGGGAGCATGAACACTGAAGCTTTCTTT. As protein: CATRTGSMNTEAFF.

The chain employs TRBV9 and TRBJ2-3, with 8 bases identical to TRBD2. Per the germline V gene, CDR1 is SGDLS and CDR2 is YYNGEE. The CDR3 is made up of 17 amino acids. V was clipped by 7 bases and J by 3 bases; unmatched bases: 16. In DNA, the CDR3 is TGTGCCAGCCAGTCGTGGACTAGCCCATGGGGTACAGATACGCAGTATTTT. This gives the protein CASQSWTSPWGTDTQYF.

This clone was seen only a few times. The chain combines TRBV29-1 with TRBJ2-3; TRBD2 aligns across 11 bases. Trimming removed 5 bases from V and 3 bases from J; junction bases left unmatched: 1. CDR1 is SQVTM and CDR2 is ANQGSEA in the germline V gene. This CDR3 spans 13 amino acids. The CDR3 nucleotides are TGCAGCGTTCTAGCGGGAGGAACAGATACGCAGTATTTT. Protein sequence: CSVLAGGTDTQYF.

The chain employs TRBV7-8 and TRBJ1-1; D is unclear. Germline V gene data show CDR1 as SGHVS and CDR2 as FQNEAQ. V shed 1 base and J shed 1 base, with 7 bases lying between them. The CDR3 length is 14 residues. CDR3 nucleotides: TGTGCCAGCAGCTTAGTCAGGTCGAACACTGAAGCTTTCTTT. Its translation is CASSLVRSNTEAFF. The variable domain in full, completed from reference TRBV7-8 and TRBJ1-1, reads GAGVSQSPRYKVAKRGQDVALRCDPISGHVSLFWYQQALGQGPEFLTYFQNEAQLDKSGLPSDRFFAERPEGSVSTLKIQRTQQEDSAVYLCASSLVRSNTEAFFGQGTRLTVV.

The chain uses TRBV18 and TRBJ1-1, with D perhaps matching TRBD1 (5 bases). V was trimmed by 2 bases and J by 5 bases, leaving 15 bases between them. CDR3 size: 15 residues. Per the germline V gene, CDR1 is KGHSH and CDR2 is LQKENI. CDR3: CASSPGVGRTTEAFF. For the CDR3, the DNA is TGTGCCAGCTCACCAGGCGTGGGGCGGACGACTGAAGCTTTCTTT.

The rearrangement links TRBV7-9 to TRBJ1-1, with D perhaps TRBD1 (5 bases). The CDR3 runs to 15 residues. Germline CDR1 and CDR2: SEHNR and FQNEAQ (reference sequence). The V gene lost 3 bases and the J gene lost 3 bases, with 14 bases spanning the gap. CDR3 nucleotide sequence: TGTGCCAGCAGCTTCCCCCAGGGTGGAGACACTGAAGCTTTCTTT. Residues: CASSFPQGGDTEAFF. The full variable domain, its missing parts supplied by reference TRBV7-9 and TRBJ1-1, is DTGVSQNPRHKITKRGQNVTFRCDPISEHNRLYWYRQTLGQGPEFLTYFQNEAQLEKSRLLSDRFSAERPKGSFSTLEIQRTEQGDSAMYLCASSFPQGGDTEAFFGQGTRLTVV.